One sample yielded the 21 T cell receptor beta chains listed below, sequenced in a study of cytomegalovirus exposure and HLA in healthy donors. Amplification used 60 Vbeta primers and 13 Jbeta primers. Measured with immunoSEQ multiplex PCR; TCRdb has only the in-frame clones, and not every one. The table shows 120,000 to 150,000 clones, with over 70% occurring only once. The sequencing input was PBMCs. The receptors come from a woman in her thirties or forties in good health and CMV-seropositive.

This chain links TRBV2 with TRBJ1-2, with D possibly being TRBD1 (5 bases). V was shortened by 3 bases and J by 5 bases, with 13 bases between the two germline ends. CDR1 and CDR2 (germline): SNHLY, FYNNEI. The CDR3 length is 14 residues. This CDR3 reads CASSEAAPGYGYTF. Written as DNA, the CDR3 is TGTGCCAGCAGTGAGGCAGCTCCAGGGTATGGCTACACCTTC. Using reference TRBV2 and TRBJ1-2 for the parts outside the CDR3, the full variable domain is EPEVTQTPSHQVTQMGQEVILRCVPISNHLYFYWYRQILGQKVEFLVSFYNNEISEKSEIFDDQFSVERPDGSNFTLKIRSTKLEDSAMYFCASSEAAPGYGYTFGSGTRLTVV.

A single count supports this clone. This CDR3 is CASRQGASQPQHF. The CDR3 DNA follows: TGTGCCAGTAGGCAGGGGGCGAGTCAGCCCCAGCATTTT. The chain employs TRBV4-2 and TRBJ1-5; 8 bases are a match to TRBD1. Germline-derived CDR1 and CDR2 are LGHNA and YNFKEQ. The V segment lost 9 bases and the J segment 6 bases; nucleotides outside the gene matches: 7. The CDR3 sequence is 13 residues long.

CDR3 bases: TGTGCCAGCAGCCGGGTTTTCGGCTACGAGCAGTACTTC. Protein sequence: CASSRVFGYEQYF. The chain joins TRBV5-6 to TRBJ2-7; unclear D gene. The V end was cut by 4 bases, the J end by 3 bases, with 11 bases between. The CDR3 spans 13 residues. CDR1 and CDR2 from the germline V gene are SGHDT and YYEEEE.

The V and J genes are TRBV6-5 and TRBJ1-4, with D maybe TRBD1 (6 bases). The CDR3 extends over 14 amino acids. Trimming stripped 8 bases from V and 8 bases from J, with 18 bases between. The germline gives CDR1 MNHEY, CDR2 SVGAGI. The CDR3 nucleotides are TGTGCCAGCGGCCTAGGGGGTGTGGGCGAAAAACTGTTTTTT. It encodes CASGLGGVGEKLFF.

This chain connects TRBV5-1 to TRBJ1-1; possible D gene TRBD1, 5 bases. The CDR3 is made up of 15 amino acids. V shed 3 bases and J shed 2 bases, with 14 bases lying between them. Germline CDR1 SGHRS, CDR2 YFSETQ. The CDR3 bases are TGCGCCAGCAGCTCCAACGGGGGGGTCAACACTGAAGCTTTCTTT. Translation: CASSSNGGVNTEAFF.

This clone was counted a single time. The rearrangement uses TRBV18 and TRBJ1-1, with D maybe TRBD1 (5 bases). Germline values: CDR1 KGHSH, CDR2 LQKENI. The CDR3 has 14 residues. Between the trimmed V and J ends, which lost 2 bases and 3 bases, there was a span of 10 bases. In DNA, the CDR3 is TGTGCCAGCTCACCAGGGGAGGGGTACACTGAAGCTTTCTTT. Translated: CASSPGEGYTEAFF.

Details on this clone: An end of the junction does not agree with germline; a read error may underlie this. The V call is TRBV7-9, the J call TRBJ1-4, with 10 bases matching TRBD1. The CDR3 consists of 15 residues. Germline values: CDR1 SEHNR, CDR2 FQNEAQ (reference sequence). CDR3 in DNA: TGTTCCAGCAGCTTAGGTGGGACAGGGGCTGAAAAACTGTTTTTT. Protein: CSSSLGGTGAEKLFF.

This chain links TRBV10-1 with TRBJ2-2; D is undetermined. The CDR3 covers 15 residues. The ends were cut back, 3 bases at V and 5 bases at J, with 13 bases in the middle. The germline V gene has CDR1 WNHNN and CDR2 SYGVQD (reference sequence). CDR3 in DNA: TGCGCCAGCAGTGAATGGGCGCTTGGGACCGGGGAGCTGTTTTTT. It translates to CASSEWALGTGELFF.

This chain links TRBV5-4 with TRBJ1-1, with 7 nucleotides matching TRBD1. The CDR3 spans 14 residues. V lost 4 bases, J lost 0 bases, and 3 bases stayed unmatched. Germline V CDR1 and CDR2: SGHNT, YYREEE (reference sequence). DNA for the CDR3: TGTGCCAGCAGCACGGGACAGCTGAACACTGAAGCTTTCTTT. Its protein product is CASSTGQLNTEAFF.

The chain uses TRBV5-4 and TRBJ2-7; D gene unclear. CDR3 length equals 14 residues. The ends were cut back, 2 bases at V and 3 bases at J, with 12 bases in the middle. Germline V gene lookup returns CDR1 SGHNT and CDR2 YYREEE (reference sequence). The CDR3 nucleotides are TGTGCCAGCAGCTTATACCTCTCCGGCTACGAGCAGTACTTC. Residues: CASSLYLSGYEQYF.

V gene TRBV29-1 combines with J gene TRBJ1-2; 8 bases line up with TRBD1. There are 12 residues in the CDR3. Per the germline V gene, CDR1 is SQVTM and CDR2 is ANQGSEA. In nucleotides, the CDR3 is TGCAAGTCCCGGGACAGGAACTATGGCTACACCTTC. The encoded protein is CKSRDRNYGYTF. Variable domain in full (rest from reference TRBV29-1 and TRBJ1-2): SAVISQKPSRDICQRGTSLTIQCQVDSQVTMMFWYRQQPGQSLTLIATANQGSEATYESGFVIDKFPISRPNLTFSTLTVSNMSPEDSSIYLCKSRDRNYGYTFGSGTRLTVV.

The rearrangement joins TRBV2 to TRBJ1-2; D gene unclear. The CDR3 contains 15 residues. CDR1 is SNHLY, CDR2 FYNNEI, per germline. With 7 bases removed from V and 3 bases from J, the gap between germline ends came to 18 bases. CDR3 sequence: CASIVEPGVYYGYTF. The CDR3 bases are TGTGCCAGCATTGTTGAACCCGGGGTCTACTATGGCTACACCTTC.

The chain employs TRBV15 and TRBJ2-1; no reliable D call. Germline CDR1 is LNHNV and CDR2 is YYDKDF (reference sequence). This CDR3 has 14 amino acids. The V end was cut by 1 base, the J end by 8 bases, with 12 bases between. As DNA, the CDR3 is TGTGCCACCAGCAGAGTCCGAAGCATCGATGAGCAGTTCTTC. Protein sequence: CATSRVRSIDEQFF.

The chain combines TRBV30 with TRBJ1-6, with D possibly matching TRBD1 (6 bases). Deletions cut 3 bases from V and 10 bases from J, with 19 bases between. CDR1 and CDR2 from the germline V gene are GTSNPN and SVGIG (reference sequence). CDR3 size: 15 residues. CDR3 amino acids: CAWSHGRGSGSPLHF. The CDR3 DNA follows: TGTGCCTGGAGCCACGGGAGGGGGAGTGGATCACCCCTCCACTTT.

In this sample, this clone turned up a few times. V is TRBV5-4 and J is TRBJ1-2; TRBD1 aligns across 8 bases. Losses at the gene ends were 5 bases for V and 5 bases for J; bases not matched to a gene: 8. The CDR3 has 14 residues. The germline V gene has CDR1 SGHNT and CDR2 YYREEE (reference sequence). The CDR3 DNA is TGTGCCAGCAGAATGTCAGGGGGCCGATATGGCTACACCTTC. Protein product: CASRMSGGRYGYTF. The complete variable domain, with remaining parts taken from reference TRBV5-4 and TRBJ1-2, reads ETGVTQSPTHLIKTRGQQVTLRCSSQSGHNTVSWYQQALGQGPQFIFQYYREEENGRGNFPPRFSGLQFPNYSSELNVNALELDDSALYLCASRMSGGRYGYTFGSGTRLTVV.

This chain uses TRBV6-5 with TRBJ2-1; TRBD1 aligns across 7 bases. J lost 3 bases, V lost 8 bases, and 10 bases had no gene match. This CDR3 is 15 amino acids long. Germline V gene sequence: CDR1 MNHEY, CDR2 SVGAGI. For the CDR3, the DNA is TGTGCCAGCCAAAGTGGACAGGTCATCTACAATGAGCAGTTCTTC. Protein sequence: CASQSGQVIYNEQFF.

This chain connects TRBV11-2 to TRBJ1-1; no firm D call. CDR1 is SGHAT, CDR2 FQNNGV, per germline. With 0 bases removed from V and 9 bases from J, the gap between germline ends came to 11 bases. The CDR3 runs to 13 residues. CDR3 sequence (DNA): TGTGCCAGCAGCTTAGATGAACCTAGAAAAGCTTTCTTT. Translation gives CASSLDEPRKAFF.

The chain couples TRBV7-9 to TRBJ1-2; 8 nucleotides align to TRBD1. Losses at the gene ends were 3 bases for V and 7 bases for J; bases not matched to a gene: 7. This CDR3 spans 14 amino acids. Germline V gives CDR1 SEHNR, CDR2 FQNEAQ (reference sequence). The CDR3: CASSLLTGVGGYTF. The CDR3 DNA is TGTGCCAGCAGCTTGTTGACAGGGGTGGGTGGCTACACCTTC.

This chain connects TRBV20-1 to TRBJ2-7; D remains ambiguous. From germline, CDR1 is DFQATT and CDR2 SNEGSKA (reference sequence). The CDR3 covers 11 residues. Trimming stripped 3 bases from V and 2 bases from J, with 5 bases between. The CDR3 sequence is CSARSAYEQYF. The CDR3 DNA reads TGCAGTGCTAGGTCAGCCTACGAGCAGTACTTC.

The chain couples TRBV6-5 to TRBJ1-5; 12 nucleotides match TRBD1. CDR1 MNHEY and CDR2 SVGAGI come from the germline V gene. The CDR3 loop spans 16 amino acids. The trim removed 2 bases at V and 6 bases at J, leaving 5 bases unmatched. The CDR3 nucleotides read TGTGCCAGCAGTTACGATGGGACAGGGGGCTTTCAGCCCCAGCATTTT. Its translation: CASSYDGTGGFQPQHF.

V and J are TRBV9 and TRBJ1-4; D gene uncertain. The V gene's germline CDR1 is SGDLS and CDR2 YYNGEE. The CDR3 is 11 residues long. Trimming stripped 4 bases from V and 10 bases from J, with 8 bases between. As DNA, the CDR3 is TGTGCCAGCAGCACTGGAGGAAAACTGTTTTTT. Residues: CASSTGGKLFF.